A single sample gave rise to the 27 T cell receptor beta chains below, sequenced in a study of a mutant IDH1 vaccine in newly diagnosed glioma. The time point denotes: week 23, last vaccination. Vaccinated patients received 300 ug of mutant IDH1 20-mer peptide per dose, with topical imiquimod. Their cognate antigens are unknown. Measured with immunoSEQ multiplex PCR; TCRdb has only the in-frame clones, and not every one. Of about 60,000 clones in the sample, 84% are singletons; the top ten hold approximately 12%. The input for sequencing was PBMCs, taken from a glioma patient whose treatment included an IDH1 peptide vaccine. The receptors derive from a man aged 18 to 29 with glioma.

The chain is built from TRBV30 and TRBJ1-3, with D unclear. The CDR3 is made up of 11 amino acids. V was cut by 5 bases and J by 4 bases, with 6 bases left in between. Germline CDR1 GTSNPN, CDR2 SVGIG (reference sequence). The DNA of the CDR3 is TGTGCCTGGGGGCCAGGAAACACCATATATTTT. Its protein is CAWGPGNTIYF.

J is TRBJ2-7 and V is TRBV6-1, with a weak D call TRBD2 (5 bases). The CDR3 spans 15 residues. Germline-derived CDR1 and CDR2 are MNHNS and SASEGT. The V end lost 7 bases, the J end lost 0 bases, and 16 bases lay between the germline ends. CDR3 region: CASKGEPQSSYEQYF. For the CDR3, the DNA is TGTGCCAGCAAGGGAGAACCTCAGAGCTCCTACGAGCAGTACTTC.

This chain connects TRBV7-9 to TRBJ1-1; perhaps TRBD1 as D (6 bases). Germline loops: CDR1 SEHNR, CDR2 FQNEAQ (reference sequence). Trimming pared 4 bases from V and 5 bases from J, leaving 11 bases between. CDR3 length equals 13 residues. CDR3 residues: CASSSGVETEAFF. The CDR3, as DNA: TGTGCCAGCAGCTCAGGGGTAGAGACTGAAGCTTTCTTT.

The V gene is TRBV2, the J gene TRBJ2-7, with TRBD2 matching over 8 bases. The V gene's germline CDR1 is SNHLY and CDR2 FYNNEI. V lost 7 bases and J lost 3; bases outside the gene matches: 11. This CDR3 has 15 residues. DNA for the CDR3: TGTGCCAGCAATATAGGACTAGCAGAAATCTACGAGCAGTACTTC. Protein sequence: CASNIGLAEIYEQYF.

V and J are TRBV7-2 and TRBJ2-2; weak D call: TRBD1 (5 bases). The germline V and J ends were trimmed by 5 bases and 6 bases, with 10 bases remaining between them. The CDR3 extends over 13 amino acids. CDR1 SGHTA and CDR2 FQGNSA come from the germline V gene. The CDR3 loop is CASSQAGPGELFF. In DNA, the CDR3 is TGTGCCAGCAGCCAGGCAGGGCCCGGGGAGCTGTTTTTT.

This clone has only a few counts. The J gene is TRBJ2-7, the V gene TRBV7-6; possible D gene TRBD1, 5 bases. The V end lost 0 bases, the J end lost 3 bases, and 6 bases lay between the germline ends. The CDR3 runs to 13 residues. The V gene's germline CDR1 is SGHVS and CDR2 FNYEAQ. The CDR3 nucleotides read TGTGCCAGCAGCTTAGCTGACAGCTACGAGCAGTACTTC. This translates into CASSLADSYEQYF.

The rearrangement links TRBV10-3 to TRBJ2-3, with 8 bases that match TRBD2. The CDR3 spans 15 residues. Germline trimming cut 6 bases from V and 6 bases from J; bases unmatched to any gene: 11. Looked up from germline, CDR1 is ENHRY and CDR2 is SYGVKD. In nucleotides, the CDR3 is TGTGCCATCAGGGTAGCGGGAATGGGCAGGGATACGCAGTATTTT. It is translated as CAIRVAGMGRDTQYF.

This chain uses TRBV7-2 with TRBJ2-7, with D uncertain. Germline lookup yields CDR1 SGHTA and CDR2 FQGNSA. The CDR3 spans 13 residues. V was cut by 0 bases and J by 3 bases, with 6 bases left in between. CDR3: CASSLAVLYEQYF. The DNA for the CDR3 is TGTGCCAGCAGCTTAGCCGTCCTCTACGAGCAGTACTTC.

V and J are TRBV11-2 and TRBJ1-1; TRBD1 aligns across 7 bases. This CDR3 is 12 amino acids long. Germline assignment: CDR1 SGHAT and CDR2 FQNNGV. V gave up 5 bases and J gave up 6 bases; unmatched junction bases: 3. DNA of the CDR3: TGTGCCAGCAGCCTCGGGACAGCTGAAGCTTTCTTT. It encodes CASSLGTAEAFF.

This rearrangement joins TRBV19 to TRBJ2-2; 10 bases are shared with TRBD1. Germline V gene sequence: CDR1 LNHDA, CDR2 SQIVND (reference sequence). The V and J ends lost 4 bases and 6 bases, in that order; junction bases with no gene match: 5. CDR3 length: 15 residues. This chain's CDR3 is CASSTGTGVAGELFF. As DNA, the CDR3 is TGTGCCAGTAGTACCGGGACAGGGGTCGCCGGGGAGCTGTTTTTT.

The chain combines TRBV18 with TRBJ2-7; D may be TRBD1 (6 bases). Per germline, CDR1 KGHSH and CDR2 LQKENI. CDR3 length equals 14 residues. Trimming took 2 bases from V and 3 from J, leaving 11 bases between them. CDR3 sequence: CASSPVGRGYEQYF. CDR3 DNA: TGTGCCAGCTCACCAGTGGGCAGGGGCTACGAGCAGTACTTC.

The V and J genes are TRBV14 and TRBJ1-1, with D unresolved. Deletions cut 1 base from V and 0 bases from J, with 18 bases between. This CDR3 spans 18 amino acids. Germline assignment: CDR1 SGHDN and CDR2 FVKESK. Written as DNA, the CDR3 is TGTGCCAGCAGCCAAGGAGCCACGCGACCTTCCATGAACACTGAAGCTTTCTTT. Encoded protein: CASSQGATRPSMNTEAFF.

This clone has only a few counts. The CDR3 nucleotides read TGTGCCAGCAGCTTTCGGCAGGCTATGAACACTGAAGCTTTCTTT. Protein sequence: CASSFRQAMNTEAFF. The chain is built from TRBV7-9 and TRBJ1-1, with unresolved D. Trimming shortened V by 3 bases and J by 0 bases, and 11 bases separated the two germline ends. CDR3 size: 15 residues. Germline assignment: CDR1 SEHNR and CDR2 FQNEAQ (reference sequence).

In DNA form, the CDR3 reads TGCGCCAGCAGCTACCTCCGGGGGGCAAATGAAAAACTGTTTTTT. It translates to CASSYLRGANEKLFF. J is TRBJ1-4 and V is TRBV5-1; TRBD1 might be the D (6 bases). Germline V gene lookup returns CDR1 SGHRS and CDR2 YFSETQ. V was clipped by 3 bases and J by 5 bases, with 14 bases between them. The CDR3 loop spans 15 amino acids.

The V call is TRBV6-5, the J call TRBJ1-2; TRBD1 matches 9 bases. V lost 6 bases and J lost 1; bases outside the gene matches: 6. This CDR3 is 15 amino acids long. Germline V gives CDR1 MNHEY, CDR2 SVGAGI. This chain's CDR3 is CASSEPGQGNYGYTF. The CDR3 DNA sequence: TGTGCCAGCAGCGAACCGGGACAGGGTAACTATGGCTACACCTTC.

The genes are TRBV6-6 and TRBJ1-5; D remains ambiguous. The germline CDR1 and CDR2 sequences are MNHNY and SVGAGI (reference sequence). The CDR3 is 11 amino acids. Trimming stripped 5 bases from V and 6 bases from J, with 5 bases between. CDR3 sequence: CASSPPQPQHF. DNA for the CDR3: TGTGCCAGCAGTCCCCCTCAGCCCCAGCATTTT.

The genes are TRBV19 and TRBJ1-1; the D gene is possibly TRBD1 (5 bases). Per the germline V gene, CDR1 is LNHDA and CDR2 is SQIVND (reference sequence). V dropped 1 base and J dropped 8 bases, with 17 bases sitting between them. This CDR3 comprises 15 residues. The CDR3 DNA is TGTGCCAGTAGTATAGTGGCAGGGAGGCCTGCGGAAGCTTTCTTT. This translates into CASSIVAGRPAEAFF.

V and J are TRBV19 and TRBJ1-1, with TRBD1 identical over 7 bases. The trim removed 6 bases at V and 4 bases at J, leaving 11 bases unmatched. CDR1 is LNHDA, CDR2 SQIVND, per germline (reference sequence). CDR3 length equals 15 residues. The CDR3 nucleotides are TGTGCCAGTAGACTGAGACAGGGTCTGTTCACTGAAGCTTTCTTT. Protein sequence: CASRLRQGLFTEAFF.

With regard to this clone: Germline is not matched at one junction end, which may reflect a read error. CDR3 coding DNA: TGTGCCAGCAGCCTAGCAGGACTTGAGTATGGCTACACCTTC. Amino acids: CASSLAGLEYGYTF. The gene calls are TRBV7-8 and TRBJ1-2; D is unclear. CDR1 is SGHVS and CDR2 is FQNEAQ in the germline V gene. The CDR3 consists of 14 residues.

The J gene is TRBJ2-1, the V gene TRBV6-5; 7 nucleotides line up with TRBD1. This CDR3 is built from 14 residues. CDR1 is MNHEY and CDR2 is SVGAGI in the germline V gene. Unmatched junction bases numbered 8, after V lost 6 bases and J lost 6 bases. Written as DNA, the CDR3 is TGTGCCAGCAGCCGAAACAGGGGTAGCAATGAGCAGTTCTTC. It translates to CASSRNRGSNEQFF.

The V gene is TRBV5-1, the J gene TRBJ2-3; 12 bases map to TRBD1. Germline V gene data show CDR1 as SGHRS and CDR2 as YFSETQ. The CDR3 is 17 amino acids. Unmatched junction bases numbered 8, after V lost 2 bases and J lost 4 bases. CDR3 residues: CASSFKPGQGAADTQYF. The CDR3 DNA follows: TGCGCCAGCAGCTTCAAACCGGGACAGGGGGCCGCAGATACGCAGTATTTT.

This clone has only one observation. The rearrangement uses TRBV2 and TRBJ2-7; D possibly uses TRBD1 or TRBD2 (5 bases each). The CDR3 has 13 residues. V lost 4 bases, J lost 3 bases, and 10 bases lay in between. The V gene's germline CDR1 is SNHLY and CDR2 FYNNEI. The CDR3 DNA reads TGTGCCAGCAGTGGGGGACGAAGCTACGAGCAGTACTTC. It yields the protein CASSGGRSYEQYF.

This chain connects TRBV7-2 to TRBJ2-7; D is unresolved. CDR3 size: 13 residues. Per the germline V gene, CDR1 is SGHTA and CDR2 is FQGNSA. The V gene lost 5 bases and the J gene lost 9 bases, with 17 bases spanning the gap. Here the CDR3 DNA reads TGTGCCAGCAGCCCAGAGCTTAAGTCGGCGCAGTACTTC. This encodes CASSPELKSAQYF.

The chain couples TRBV19 to TRBJ1-1, with D hard to call. The ends were cut back, 2 bases at V and 0 bases at J, with 10 bases in the middle. In germline, CDR1 is LNHDA, CDR2 SQIVND (reference sequence). The CDR3 covers 15 residues. In nucleotides, the CDR3 is TGTGCCAGTAGTATAAATCCAGGAATGAACACTGAAGCTTTCTTT. This encodes CASSINPGMNTEAFF.

The chain is built from TRBV7-6 and TRBJ2-3; D uncertain. The V and J ends lost 4 bases and 0 bases respectively, with 5 bases between them. The CDR3 loop spans 13 amino acids. Germline V gene lookup returns CDR1 SGHVS and CDR2 FNYEAQ. CDR3 amino acids: CASSWISTDTQYF. In DNA form, the CDR3 reads TGTGCCAGCAGCTGGATTAGCACAGATACGCAGTATTTT.

This sequence joins TRBV10-3 and TRBJ2-1; tentative D call: TRBD1 (6 bases). Germline V gene sequence: CDR1 ENHRY, CDR2 SYGVKD. V was cut by 3 bases and J by 3 bases, with 18 bases left in between. CDR3 length: 17 residues. CDR3 protein: CAISEILAGEFYNEQFF. The CDR3 DNA sequence: TGTGCCATCAGTGAAATCTTAGCAGGGGAGTTCTACAATGAGCAGTTCTTC.

The V and J genes are TRBV19 and TRBJ2-1, with a possible D match to TRBD2 (6 bases). This CDR3 contains 16 residues. Germline values: CDR1 LNHDA, CDR2 SQIVND (reference sequence). Trimming pared 3 bases from V and 2 bases from J, leaving 14 bases between. The CDR3 here is CASSMGPWGAYNEQFF. DNA of the CDR3: TGTGCCAGTAGTATGGGTCCCTGGGGGGCCTACAATGAGCAGTTCTTC.